These 4 T cell receptor beta chains originate from one sample sequenced in a study of identical twins. TCRdb processed the 5' RACE reads anew with MiXCR; each CDR3 protein has one entry. The sample contains roughly 710,000 distinct CDR3 sequences, approximately 6% of which appear only once. The sequencing input was naive T cells sorted from blood. Source of these receptors: a man in his late teens or twenties in good health.

This clonotype was recorded many times. The V gene is TRBV27, the J gene TRBJ2-5; no definite D call. V lost 5 bases and J lost 0, with 7 bases in between. CDR1 and CDR2 from the germline V gene are MNHEY and SMNVEV (reference sequence). The length of the CDR3 is 13 residues. CDR3 residues: CASSLLYQETQYF. In DNA, the CDR3 is TGTGCCAGCAGTCTCTTGTACCAAGAGACCCAGTACTTC.

This clonotype was recorded at least ten times. The genes are TRBV5-1 and TRBJ2-1; 9 bases line up with TRBD2. The CDR3 totals 14 residues. Trimming took 0 bases from V and 10 from J; bases not matched to a gene: 5. In germline, CDR1 is SGHRS, CDR2 YFSETQ. The CDR3, as DNA: TGCGCCAGCAGCTTGGCCAATAGCGGGGGAGAGCAGTTCTTC. Residues: CASSLANSGGEQFF.

This clonotype came up many times. This chain joins TRBV12-3 or TRBV12-4 and TRBJ1-2; 8 bases agree with TRBD1. The CDR3 has 12 amino acids. J was trimmed by 4 bases and V by 7 bases; bases with no gene match: 2. CDR3 DNA: TGTGCCAGCAAGACAGGGGTCTATGGCTACACCTTC. Residues: CASKTGVYGYTF.

J is TRBJ1-2 and V is TRBV20-1; TRBD1 aligns across 9 bases. The junction had 12 bases not matched to a gene; V was cut back by 0 bases and J by 4 bases. CDR3 length equals 17 residues. CDR1 and CDR2 (germline): DFQATT, SNEGSKA (reference sequence). In nucleotides, the CDR3 is TGCAGTGCTAGAGATTGGGGCCGGGACAGGGAACCCTATGGCTACACCTTC. It specifies CSARDWGRDREPYGYTF.